The 5 T cell receptor beta chains presented below share a single source sample, sequenced in a study of read filtering for tumor transcriptome and immune sequencing. This library used 300 to 500 ng RNA and molecular barcoded adaptors spanning alpha/delta and beta/gamma chains. A single record per CDR3 protein comes from TCRdb applying MiXCR to the reads. The data show about 61,000 distinct CDR3 sequences, 15% to 25% seen once. Sequencing was done on a sample of a population of CD138-negative cells sorted from bone marrow. These receptors were obtained from a donor at least 40 years old with multiple myeloma.

The V gene is TRBV19, the J gene TRBJ2-3; TRBD2 is a possible D gene (5 bases). CDR1 is LNHDA and CDR2 is SQIVND in the germline V gene (reference sequence). This CDR3 has 13 residues. V was cut by 5 bases and J by 4 bases, with 10 bases left in between. The chain's CDR3 is CASSPDFSDTQYF. As DNA, the CDR3 is TGTGCCAGTAGTCCGGACTTTTCAGATACGCAGTATTTT.

This clonotype qualifies as medium-sized. The V call is TRBV20-1, the J call TRBJ2-1, with TRBD1 matching 7 bases. The germline V gene encodes CDR1 DFQATT and CDR2 SNEGSKA (reference sequence). Germline trimming cut 3 bases from V and 8 bases from J; bases unmatched to any gene: 4. The CDR3 is made up of 12 amino acids. This CDR3 reads CSASEGTDEQFF. CDR3 nucleotides: TGCAGTGCTAGCGAAGGGACAGATGAGCAGTTCTTC.

This clonotype was recorded at least ten times. The chain couples TRBV29-1 to TRBJ1-6, with D perhaps matching TRBD1 (6 bases). V lost 3 bases and J lost 8, with 8 bases in between. CDR1 and CDR2 (germline): SQVTM, ANQGSEA. CDR3 length: 12 residues. CDR3 sequence: CSVDRGDSPLHF. The CDR3 DNA follows: TGCAGCGTTGACAGGGGTGATTCACCCCTCCACTTT.

This clonotype was detected ten times or more. The chain joins TRBV6-6 to TRBJ1-2; D uncertain. The CDR3 totals 12 residues. Looked up from germline, CDR1 is MNHNY and CDR2 is SVGAGI (reference sequence). The V end was cut by 6 bases, the J end by 4 bases, with 9 bases between. The CDR3 bases are TGTGCCAGCAGCCCTACGGGCTATGGCTACACCTTC. It yields the protein CASSPTGYGYTF.

This clonotype showed up many times. The V and J genes are TRBV11-3 and TRBJ2-1; D is tentatively TRBD1 or TRBD2 (5 bases each). Germline CDR1 and CDR2: SGHNT and YENEEA. This CDR3 has 13 amino acids. Trimming left V 4 bases short and J 8 bases short, with 12 bases between. The CDR3 DNA is TGTGCCAGCAGCTCCCTATGGGACGATGAGCAGTTCTTC. As protein: CASSSLWDDEQFF.